This T cell receptor beta chain originates from a study of cytomegalovirus exposure and HLA in healthy donors. The study ran its PCR with 60 Vbeta and 13 Jbeta primers. The protocol was immunoSEQ multiplex PCR, while the TCRdb copy is restricted to in-frame clones and leaves out a portion. The table lists 170,000 or so clones, roughly 82% of them singletons. The CDR3 is 15 amino acids. V was shortened by 6 bases and J by 3 bases, with 15 bases between the two germline ends. Looked up from germline, CDR1 is MDHEN and CDR2 is SYDVKM. The sample comprised PBMCs. The chain employs TRBV28 and TRBJ1-3; D ambiguous. This TCR was sampled from a woman aged 25 to 45 in good health and CMV-seronegative. CDR3 nucleotides: TGTGCCAGCAGCCCCCTTTTGAAGCTTGGAAACACCATATATTTT. It codes for CASSPLLKLGNTIYF.